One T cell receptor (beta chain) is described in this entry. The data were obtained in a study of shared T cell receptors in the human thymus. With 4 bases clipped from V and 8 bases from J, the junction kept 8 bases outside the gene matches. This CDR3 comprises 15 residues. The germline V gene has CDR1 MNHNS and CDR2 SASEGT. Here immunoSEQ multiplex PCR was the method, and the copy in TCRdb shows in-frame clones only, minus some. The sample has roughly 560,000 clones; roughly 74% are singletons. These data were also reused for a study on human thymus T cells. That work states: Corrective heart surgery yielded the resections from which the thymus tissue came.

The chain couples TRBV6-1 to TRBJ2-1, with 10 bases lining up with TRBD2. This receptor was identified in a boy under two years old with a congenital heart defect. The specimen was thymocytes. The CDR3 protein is CASSGLSGREDEQFF. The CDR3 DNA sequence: TGTGCCAGCAGTGGACTCAGCGGGAGGGAGGATGAGCAGTTCTTC.